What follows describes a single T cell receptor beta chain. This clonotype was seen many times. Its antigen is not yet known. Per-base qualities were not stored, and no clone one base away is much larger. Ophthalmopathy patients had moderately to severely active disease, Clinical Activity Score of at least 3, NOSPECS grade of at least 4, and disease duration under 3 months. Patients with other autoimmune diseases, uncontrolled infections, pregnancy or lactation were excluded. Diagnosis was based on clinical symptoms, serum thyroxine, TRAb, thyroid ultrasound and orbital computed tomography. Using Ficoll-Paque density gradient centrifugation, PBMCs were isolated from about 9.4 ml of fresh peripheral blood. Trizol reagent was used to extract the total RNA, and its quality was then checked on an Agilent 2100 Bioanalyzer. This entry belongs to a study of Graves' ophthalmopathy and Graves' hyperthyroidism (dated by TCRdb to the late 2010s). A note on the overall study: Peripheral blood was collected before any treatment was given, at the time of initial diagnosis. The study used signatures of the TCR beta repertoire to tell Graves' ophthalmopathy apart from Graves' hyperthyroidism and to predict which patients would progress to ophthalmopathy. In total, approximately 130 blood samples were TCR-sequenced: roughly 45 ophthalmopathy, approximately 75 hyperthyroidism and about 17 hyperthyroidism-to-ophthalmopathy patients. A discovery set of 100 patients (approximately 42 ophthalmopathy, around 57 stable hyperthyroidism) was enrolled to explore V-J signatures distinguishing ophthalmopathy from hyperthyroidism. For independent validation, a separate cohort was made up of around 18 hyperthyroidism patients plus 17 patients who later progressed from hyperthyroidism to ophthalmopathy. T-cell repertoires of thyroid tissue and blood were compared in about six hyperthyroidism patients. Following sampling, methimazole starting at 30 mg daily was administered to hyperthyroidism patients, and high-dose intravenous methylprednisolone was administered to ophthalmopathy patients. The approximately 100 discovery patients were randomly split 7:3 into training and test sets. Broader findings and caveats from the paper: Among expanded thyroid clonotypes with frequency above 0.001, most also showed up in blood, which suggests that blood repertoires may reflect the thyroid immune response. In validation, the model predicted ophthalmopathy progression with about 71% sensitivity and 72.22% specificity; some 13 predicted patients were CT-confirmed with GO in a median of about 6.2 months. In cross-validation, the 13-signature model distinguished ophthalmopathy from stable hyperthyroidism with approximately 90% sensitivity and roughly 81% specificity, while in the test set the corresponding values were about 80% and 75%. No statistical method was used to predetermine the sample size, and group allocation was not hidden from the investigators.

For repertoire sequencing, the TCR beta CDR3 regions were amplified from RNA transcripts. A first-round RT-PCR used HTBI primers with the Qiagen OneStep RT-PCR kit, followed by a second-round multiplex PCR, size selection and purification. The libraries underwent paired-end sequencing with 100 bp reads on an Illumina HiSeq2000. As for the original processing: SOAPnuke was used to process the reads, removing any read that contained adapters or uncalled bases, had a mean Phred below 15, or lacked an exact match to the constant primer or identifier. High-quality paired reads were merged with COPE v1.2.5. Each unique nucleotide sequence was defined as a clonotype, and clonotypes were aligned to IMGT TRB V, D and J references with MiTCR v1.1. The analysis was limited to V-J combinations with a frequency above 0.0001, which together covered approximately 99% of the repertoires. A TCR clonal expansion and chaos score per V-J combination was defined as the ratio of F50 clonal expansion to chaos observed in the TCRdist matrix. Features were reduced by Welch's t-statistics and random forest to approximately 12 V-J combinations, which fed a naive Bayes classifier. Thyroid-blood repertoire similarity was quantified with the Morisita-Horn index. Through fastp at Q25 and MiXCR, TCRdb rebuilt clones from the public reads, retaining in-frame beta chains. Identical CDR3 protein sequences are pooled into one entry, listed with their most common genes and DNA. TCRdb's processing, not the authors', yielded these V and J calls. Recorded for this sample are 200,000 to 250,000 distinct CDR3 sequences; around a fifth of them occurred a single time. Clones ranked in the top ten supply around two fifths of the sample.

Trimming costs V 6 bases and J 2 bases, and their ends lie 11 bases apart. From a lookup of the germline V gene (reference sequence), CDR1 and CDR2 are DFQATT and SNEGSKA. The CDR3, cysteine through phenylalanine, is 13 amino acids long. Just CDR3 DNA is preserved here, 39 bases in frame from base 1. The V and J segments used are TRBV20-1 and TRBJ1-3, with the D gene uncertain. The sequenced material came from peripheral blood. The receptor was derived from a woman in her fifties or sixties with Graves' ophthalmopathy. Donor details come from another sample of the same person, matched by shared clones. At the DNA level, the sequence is TGCAGTGCCGCCGGACGGGCTGGAAACACCATATATTTT. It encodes CSAAGRAGNTIYF.